This TCR beta chain was retrieved from a study of T cells in Graves' hyperthyroidism and ophthalmopathy. Study overall: Sampling of peripheral blood happened at initial diagnosis, prior to any treatment. Study results and caveats: The model predicted ophthalmopathy a median roughly 6.3 months before onset.

Ten or more counts support this clonotype. Its antigen is as yet unknown. TCR beta CDR3 regions were amplified from RNA transcripts. During a first-round RT-PCR of the TCR CDR3, the HTBI primer set was used. TCRdb re-called the multiplex PCR reads with MiXCR, one entry per CDR3 protein. The sample carries under 300,000 distinct CDR3 sequences, around 25% recorded once. The V and J ends lost 0 bases and 8 bases respectively, with 10 bases between them. The length of the CDR3 is 14 residues. Per the germline V gene, CDR1 is SEHNR and CDR2 is FQNEAQ (reference sequence). Orbital computed tomography, thyroid ultrasound, serum thyroxine and TRAb, and clinical symptoms together informed the diagnoses. Extraction of PBMCs used around 9.6 ml of fresh peripheral blood.

Material for sequencing was blood. This sequence originates from a man aged 35-49 years with Graves' hyperthyroidism that later progressed to Graves' ophthalmopathy. The chain is built from TRBV7-9 and TRBJ2-2; the D gene is possibly TRBD2 (5 bases). CDR3 residues: CASSLAEVSGELFF. Here the CDR3 DNA reads TGTGCCAGCAGCTTAGCGGAGGTTTCGGGGGAGCTGTTTTTT.